The 10 T cell receptor beta chains given below trace back to one sample, sequenced in a study of blood T cell repertoires in COVID-19. The repertoire was sequenced with immunoSEQ multiplex PCR; TCRdb's copy has only in-frame clones and lacks some. The sample carries around 52,000 clones, roughly four fifths recorded once. Specimen: peripheral blood. The receptor set was obtained from a woman at least 80 years old with acute or convalescent COVID-19.

The chain uses TRBV21-1 and TRBJ1-6. TRBV21-1 is annotated as a pseudogene. CDR3 length equals 17 residues. The CDR3 DNA reads as TGTGCCAGCAGCAAAAAGGGGGACGGGGGGTATCAATCACCCCTCCACTTT. Protein: CASSKKGDGGYQSPLHF.

This clone was found many times. The rearrangement uses TRBV5-5 and TRBJ1-5, with 9 bases that match TRBD1. Trimming took 4 bases from V and 4 from J; bases not matched to a gene: 6. The germline V gene has CDR1 SGHKS and CDR2 YYEKEE (reference sequence). There are 15 residues in the CDR3. DNA for the CDR3: TGTGCCAGCAGCGGCGCCGGGACAGGGAATCAGCCCCAGCATTTT. Its translation: CASSGAGTGNQPQHF.

This chain links TRBV7-7 with TRBJ2-2; 7 positions match TRBD1. The CDR3 covers 14 residues. V lost 1 base to trimming and J lost 5 bases; unmatched junction nucleotides: 1. From germline, CDR1 is SSHAT and CDR2 FNYEAQ (reference sequence). CDR3 in DNA: TGTGCCAGCAGCTTAGGCAGGGGGACCGGGGAGCTGTTTTTT. This encodes CASSLGRGTGELFF.

The chain is built from TRBV19 and TRBJ1-2, with 12 bases aligning to TRBD1. The CDR3 totals 14 residues. Germline V lookup: CDR1 LNHDA, CDR2 SQIVND (reference sequence). J gave up 6 bases and V 7 bases, and 6 bases lay outside the gene matches. The CDR3 is CASTYGTGGDGYTF. The DNA for the CDR3 is TGTGCCAGTACCTATGGGACAGGGGGCGATGGCTACACCTTC.

J is TRBJ2-5 and V is TRBV4-2, with 7 nucleotides matching TRBD2. The CDR3 spans 16 residues. V shed 4 bases, J shed 4 bases, and the junction held 12 bases outside the gene matches. CDR1 is LGHNA, CDR2 YNFKEQ, per germline. CDR3 in DNA: TGTGCCAGCAGCCTTCTGGGCGGGGGAGTGGGAGAGACCCAGTACTTC. This translates into CASSLLGGGVGETQYF.

V usage is TRBV5-1 and J usage is TRBJ2-5, with 8 bases lining up with TRBD2. V shed 0 bases and J 5 bases; nucleotides not matched to a gene: 6. Germline assignment: CDR1 SGHRS and CDR2 YFSETQ. This CDR3 is 15 amino acids long. CDR3 DNA: TGCGCCAGCAGCTTGGGGGGGACTAGTGGGGAGACCCAGTACTTC. Protein: CASSLGGTSGETQYF.

The chain employs TRBV19 and TRBJ1-4, with D unclear. V shed 5 bases and J shed 14 bases, with 18 bases lying between them. Germline V lookup: CDR1 LNHDA, CDR2 SQIVND (reference sequence). The CDR3 spans 13 residues. The DNA for the CDR3 is TGTGCCAGTAGTTTAACGTACAATTCTGTGCTGTTTTTT. Protein product: CASSLTYNSVLFF.

This clone appeared a single time. The rearrangement joins TRBV11-2 to TRBJ1-4; TRBD1 matches 8 bases. Germline values: CDR1 SGHAT, CDR2 FQNNGV. With V trimmed by 5 bases and J by 9 bases, 5 bases remained unmatched. This CDR3 comprises 13 residues. CDR3 sequence: CASSSHRGKKLFF. The CDR3 DNA reads as TGTGCCAGCAGCAGCCACAGGGGGAAAAAACTGTTTTTT. Based on the CDR3 plus reference TRBV11-2 and TRBJ1-4, the full variable domain is EAGVAQSPRYKIIEKRQSVAFWCNPISGHATLYWYQQILGQGPKLLIQFQNNGVVDDSQLPKDRFSAERLKGVDSTLKIQPAKLEDSAVYLCASSSHRGKKLFFGSGTQLSVL.

The V call is TRBV2, the J call TRBJ2-1; the match to TRBD2 covers 10 bases. The germline CDR1 and CDR2 sequences are SNHLY and FYNNEI. The CDR3 spans 14 residues. Trimming took 5 bases from V and 7 from J; bases not matched to a gene: 5. In DNA form, the CDR3 reads TGTGCCAGCAGTTCTAGCGGGAGTAGGAATGAGCAGTTCTTC. This codes for CASSSSGSRNEQFF.

The chain joins TRBV2 to TRBJ1-2; maybe TRBD1 (6 bases). This CDR3 spans 16 amino acids. Germline CDR1 reads SNHLY; CDR2 reads FYNNEI. The V end was cut by 6 bases, the J end by 2 bases, with 19 bases between. CDR3 DNA: TGTGCCAGCAGGCTAGAACAGGGTAGGGTCAACTATGGCTACACCTTC. It codes for CASRLEQGRVNYGYTF.